The rows below give T cell receptor beta chains drawn from one sample of a study of cytomegalovirus exposure and HLA in healthy donors. Assay: immunoSEQ multiplex PCR; the TCRdb copy retains only in-frame clones and omits some. The sample yields around 160,000 clones, around 67% seen once. The sample comprised PBMCs. These receptors originate from a woman aged 18-35 years in good health and CMV-seronegative. CDR3s include the opening cysteine and the closing phenylalanine or tryptophan. D genes are given only for firm matches. The size of a clone is reported for some rows only, either as once, few or many, or as a class for expanded clones.

size	V	J	D	DNA	CDR3
.	TRBV6-6	TRBJ2-2	TRBD2	TGTGCCAGCAGTTACTTAGCGGGGGCGGACACCGGGGAGCTGTTTTTT	CASSYLAGADTGELFF
.	TRBV28	TRBJ1-2	TRBD1	TGTGCCAGCAGTTCCGGACAGGGACCGTATGGCTACACCTTC	CASSSGQGPYGYTF
.	TRBV9	TRBJ2-7	.	TGTGCCAGCAGCCCGGCGGGCAGGGGCACGTCCTACGAGCAGTACTTC	CASSPAGRGTSYEQYF
.	TRBV11-3	TRBJ2-7	.	TGTGCCAGCAGCTATGGAGGGGGCTACGAGCAGTACTTC	CASSYGGGYEQYF
.	TRBV5-4	TRBJ2-3	TRBD2	TGTGCCAGCAGCTTGGCACTAGCGGGAGTTGCAGATACGCAGTATTTT	CASSLALAGVADTQYF
.	TRBV7-2	TRBJ2-1	TRBD1	TGTGCCAGCAGCTCCCTGGGGCAGGGGGCCTGGAATGAGCAGTTCTTC	CASSSLGQGAWNEQFF
.	TRBV2	TRBJ1-1	.	TGTGCCAGCAATGAGCCGATTGGAGACTACAGTAACACTGAAGCTTTCTTT	CASNEPIGDYSNTEAFF
.	TRBV2	TRBJ1-3	.	TGTGCCAGCTTACCCAGGGGTTCGGGAAACACCATATATTTT	CASLPRGSGNTIYF
few	TRBV2	TRBJ2-1	TRBD1	TGTGCCAGCGGACAGGGCAACTACAATGAGCAGTTCTTC	CASGQGNYNEQFF
once	TRBV14	TRBJ1-5	.	TGTGCCAGCAGCCAAGGCTACAGGCAGCCCCAGCATTTT	CASSQGYRQPQHF
.	TRBV10-3	TRBJ1-2	TRBD1	TGTGCCATCAGCGTTTATACAGGGGCGTATGGCTACACCTTC	CAISVYTGAYGYTF
.	TRBV28	TRBJ1-1	.	TGTGCCAGCCGACGGGGAGTCATGAACACTGAAGCTTTCTTT	CASRRGVMNTEAFF
.	TRBV5-4	TRBJ2-3	TRBD1	TGTGCCAGCAAACAGGGGCAAAACACAGATACGCAGTATTTT	CASKQGQNTDTQYF
once	TRBV5-4	TRBJ2-5	TRBD2	TGTGCCAGCAGTCCCATCCGCCCCGGACTAGCGTTACAAGAGACCCAGTACTTC	CASSPIRPGLALQETQYF
.	TRBV7-6	TRBJ1-2	.	TGTGCCAGCAGCTTAGCGGGGACAACATTTGGAATCTATGGCTACACCTTC	CASSLAGTTFGIYGYTF
.	TRBV7-8	TRBJ1-5	.	TGTGCCAGCAGCTTACGGGAGAGCAATCAGCCCCAGCATTTT	CASSLRESNQPQHF
few	TRBV7-2	TRBJ1-1	.	TGTGCCAGCAGCTTAGCGGGCCCGATATTGAACACTGAAGCTTTCTTT	CASSLAGPILNTEAFF
.	TRBV6-5	TRBJ2-1	TRBD2	TGTGCCAGCAGTTATCTGAGCGGGAGCAGGAACAATGAGCAGTTCTTC	CASSYLSGSRNNEQFF
.	TRBV20-1	TRBJ2-5	.	TGCAGTGCAGCCTCGGAGACCCAGTACTTC	CSAASETQYF
.	TRBV10-3	TRBJ1-2	TRBD1	TGTGCCATCAGCTCCGGGACAGGCAAGACTCAAAACGCCAGCAGCTATGGCTACACCTTC	CAISSGTGKTQNASSYGYTF
few	TRBV29-1	TRBJ1-1	.	TGCAGCGTTACCACAAAACCGAACACTGAAGCTTTCTTT	CSVTTKPNTEAFF
.	TRBV7-6	TRBJ2-3	TRBD2	TGTGCCAGCAGCTTTAACATAGCGGGGGGGACAGCAGATACGCAGTATTTT	CASSFNIAGGTADTQYF
.	TRBV27	TRBJ2-7	TRBD1	TGTGCCAGCAGTCTCCTGACAGGGGGTGCCTACGAGCAGTACTTC	CASSLLTGGAYEQYF
.	TRBV5-1	TRBJ2-1	TRBD1	TGCGCCAGCAGCTTGGGACAGGGGAACAATGAGCAGTTCTTC	CASSLGQGNNEQFF
.	TRBV6-5	TRBJ2-7	.	TGTGCCAGCAGTTACAGGGGAGGCGAGCAGTACTTC	CASSYRGGEQYF
once	TRBV7-8	TRBJ2-2	TRBD1	TGTGCCGGGGCGACAGGGGGGAACACCGGGGAGCTGTTTTTT	CAGATGGNTGELFF
.	TRBV19	TRBJ1-5	.	TGTGCCAGCACCTTGCAGAATAGCAATCAGCCCCAGCATTTT	CASTLQNSNQPQHF
.	TRBV5-1	TRBJ2-7	TRBD1	TGCGCCAGCAGCTTAACGAGCTTGGGACAGGGGGGTTCCTACGAGCAGTACTTC	CASSLTSLGQGGSYEQYF
.	TRBV11-3	TRBJ2-5	.	TGTGCCAGCAGCAACCGGGGGGCCTGGGAGACCCAGTACTTC	CASSNRGAWETQYF
.	TRBV4-1	TRBJ1-2	TRBD1	TGCGCCAGCAGCCGTAGGGACAGGCCTAGCTACTATGGCTACACCTTC	CASSRRDRPSYYGYTF
once	TRBV6-4	TRBJ1-2	.	TGTGCCAGCAGTGTCAACAGGCTGAGTCCGGGTGGCTACACCTTC	CASSVNRLSPGGYTF
.	TRBV13	TRBJ2-5	.	TGTGCCAGCAGCTCCTCAGGACTCACGGAGACCCAGTACTTC	CASSSSGLTETQYF
.	TRBV19	TRBJ1-5	TRBD1	TGTGCCAGTAGCCCGGGACAGGGGGCGGGTCAGCCCCAGCATTTT	CASSPGQGAGQPQHF
.	TRBV25-1	TRBJ1-2	.	TGTGCCAGCAGCCTCCACAAGGGCTACACCTTC	CASSLHKGYTF
.	TRBV29-1	TRBJ2-3	TRBD2	TGCAGCGTTGGACCAAAATTGCGGGGGGATACGCAGTATTTT	CSVGPKLRGDTQYF
once	TRBV4-3	TRBJ1-3	.	TGCGCCAGCAGCCCCTACTTAATGGACAGCTCTGGAAACACCATATATTTT	CASSPYLMDSSGNTIYF
.	TRBV19	TRBJ1-5	TRBD1	TGTGCCAGTAGTATTGAGGGAGCCGGGACAGGGGGTAATCAGCCCCAGCATTTT	CASSIEGAGTGGNQPQHF
few	TRBV5-4	TRBJ2-6	.	TGTGCCAGCAGCGGAGTCCGGGGCAGGGGTCCCTCTGGGGCCAACGTCCTGACTTTC	CASSGVRGRGPSGANVLTF
.	TRBV27	TRBJ2-3	TRBD1	TGTGCCAGCCAGGGGGCGGCCACAGATACGCAGTATTTT	CASQGAATDTQYF
.	TRBV5-1	TRBJ2-6	TRBD2	TGCGCCAGCAGTGGATCTAGCGGGAGCAGGTCCGGGGCCAACGTCCTGACTTTC	CASSGSSGSRSGANVLTF
few	TRBV7-8	TRBJ2-3	TRBD2	TGTGCCAGCAGCCGCACCCCAGCTAGCGGGATCACAGATACGCAGTATTTT	CASSRTPASGITDTQYF
.	TRBV28	TRBJ1-4	TRBD1	TGTGCCAGCAGTACCCCGGTGACAGGGACTCGAGAAAAACTGTTTTTT	CASSTPVTGTREKLFF
.	TRBV7-6	TRBJ1-2	TRBD1	TGTGCCAGCAGTTTACAGGGGTACTATGGCTACACCTTC	CASSLQGYYGYTF
.	TRBV5-4	TRBJ2-3	TRBD2	TGTGCCAGCAGCCCGGGGGGGGCGCGAGGGGGAGATACGCAGTATTTT	CASSPGGARGGDTQYF
.	TRBV5-6	TRBJ1-1	TRBD1	TGTGCCAGCAGCGTTTTTCAGGGGGCGCGGTCTGAAGCTTTCTTT	CASSVFQGARSEAFF
few	TRBV6-4	TRBJ2-1	.	TGTGCCAGCAGTGAAATGGCAGGGGCCTACAATGAGCAGTTCTTC	CASSEMAGAYNEQFF
.	TRBV6-6	TRBJ2-3	.	TGTGCCAGCAGATCAGGAGATACGCAGTATTTT	CASRSGDTQYF
few	TRBV29-1	TRBJ1-2	.	TGCAGCGTCCAGGACGGGGTTAACTATGGCTACACCTTC	CSVQDGVNYGYTF
.	TRBV6-5	TRBJ1-4	TRBD1	TGTGCCAGCAGTTACTCGAACAGGGGGCCTGAAAAACTGTTTTTT	CASSYSNRGPEKLFF
.	TRBV7-2	TRBJ1-6	.	TGTGCCAGCAGCTTAGGCAGGGGTAACTATAATTCACCCCTCCACTTT	CASSLGRGNYNSPLHF
.	TRBV4-3	TRBJ2-3	TRBD2	TGCGCCAGCAGCCAAGAGCCTCCGGGACTAGCGGGCTACACAGATACGCAGTATTTT	CASSQEPPGLAGYTDTQYF
few	TRBV28	TRBJ1-2	.	TGTGCCAGCAGCGACGGTTCAGGAGGGTACCCCTTAACTAACTATGGCTACACCTTC	CASSDGSGGYPLTNYGYTF
many	TRBV19	TRBJ2-6	TRBD2	TGTGCCAGTAGTATCGATGCGGGGGGCCACTCTGGGGCCAACGTCCTGACTTTC	CASSIDAGGHSGANVLTF